This TCR beta chain was sequenced in a study of blood T cells in healthy people across ages. Study results and caveats: Observed TCR beta diversity showed a strong correlation with the percentage of naive T cells as measured by flow cytometry.

Note on this clonotype: Its antigen is still unknown. A read error may produce the germline difference seen at one junction end.

Combining a sample-barcoded 5' primer with a J-beta primer mix, a second PCR ran for roughly 6 to 11 cycles. TCRdb re-called the 5' RACE reads with MiXCR, one entry per CDR3 protein. The data hold roughly 790,000 distinct CDR3 sequences, with roughly two fifths observed a single time. The sequencing input was blood. This clonotype was sampled from a woman in her sixties in good health.

The CDR3 reads CASSLRMGNTEAFF. The CDR3 nucleotides are TGCGCCAGTAGCTTGAGGATGGGGAACACTGAAGCTTTCTTT. The chain employs TRBV5-1 and TRBJ1-1; D unresolved. Germline V lookup: CDR1 SGHRS, CDR2 YFSETQ. The CDR3 covers 14 residues.